These T cell receptor beta chains were read from a single sample in a study of post-analysis software for immune sequencing data. TCRdb passed the PCR reads through MiXCR, listing each CDR3 protein once. The data contain roughly 800,000 distinct CDR3 sequences, approximately 53% of them singletons. Sequences were obtained from blood. The receptors shown here come from a girl between 10 and 17 years old with multiple sclerosis. Both conserved end residues are part of each CDR3. The order of the fields is CDR3 protein, J gene, D gene, V gene. The D gene is left open where the match is weak.

CDR3 protein: CASSPGAQDEQYF
J gene: .
D gene: .
V gene: TRBV21-1

CDR3 protein: CSARRGFANLNQPQHF
J gene: TRBJ1-5
D gene: .
V gene: TRBV20-1

CDR3 protein: CASSYSSPPSSGQFF
J gene: TRBJ2-1
D gene: .
V gene: TRBV6-2/TRBV6-3

CDR3 protein: CASSVGEGEQFF
J gene: TRBJ2-1
D gene: .
V gene: TRBV5-5

CDR3 protein: CASSQRTGRGETQYF
J gene: TRBJ2-5
D gene: .
V gene: TRBV14

CDR3 protein: CASSLKGNGANVLTF
J gene: TRBJ2-6
D gene: .
V gene: TRBV7-2

CDR3 protein: CASSEGPKETQYF
J gene: TRBJ2-5
D gene: .
V gene: TRBV5-1

CDR3 protein: CASSPNPGTSGYNEQFF
J gene: TRBJ2-1
D gene: TRBD2
V gene: TRBV9

CDR3 protein: CASSQGRWGSTDTQYF
J gene: TRBJ2-3
D gene: .
V gene: TRBV3-1

CDR3 protein: CSARPGQGRNYEQYF
J gene: TRBJ2-7
D gene: TRBD1
V gene: TRBV20-1

CDR3 protein: CASSWGTRTGAKYEQYF
J gene: TRBJ2-7
D gene: TRBD1
V gene: TRBV12-3/TRBV12-4

CDR3 protein: CASSQDPRPQETQYF
J gene: TRBJ2-5
D gene: .
V gene: TRBV4-1

CDR3 protein: CSVAGTGSPYEQYF
J gene: TRBJ2-7
D gene: TRBD1
V gene: TRBV29-1

CDR3 protein: CATSRGHTYEQYF
J gene: .
D gene: .
V gene: TRBV15

CDR3 protein: CASSYRGETNYGYTF
J gene: TRBJ1-2
D gene: .
V gene: TRBV11-1

CDR3 protein: CASSPRSGTPYNEQFF
J gene: TRBJ2-1
D gene: .
V gene: TRBV11-2

CDR3 protein: CSGQGRRAFF
J gene: TRBJ1-1
D gene: TRBD1
V gene: TRBV29-1

CDR3 protein: CSAGQGGYEQYF
J gene: TRBJ2-7
D gene: TRBD1
V gene: TRBV29-1

CDR3 protein: CASASGGLQETQYF
J gene: TRBJ2-5
D gene: TRBD2
V gene: TRBV5-1

CDR3 protein: CASSIRDRDTEAFF
J gene: TRBJ1-1
D gene: TRBD1
V gene: TRBV27

CDR3 protein: CATSREWAGTINTGELFF
J gene: TRBJ2-2
D gene: .
V gene: TRBV15

CDR3 protein: CSARAGHPEAFF
J gene: TRBJ1-1
D gene: .
V gene: TRBV20-1

CDR3 protein: CASSFAGGSNEQFF
J gene: TRBJ2-1
D gene: .
V gene: TRBV5-1

CDR3 protein: CASGPDTAYEQYF
J gene: TRBJ2-7
D gene: .
V gene: TRBV6-5

CDR3 protein: CASSLRGETDTQYF
J gene: TRBJ2-3
D gene: .
V gene: TRBV12-3/TRBV12-4

CDR3 protein: CASSQDSSGVGYEQYF
J gene: TRBJ2-7
D gene: TRBD2
V gene: TRBV4-1

CDR3 protein: CSVELNAGNEQFF
J gene: TRBJ2-1
D gene: .
V gene: TRBV29-1

CDR3 protein: CAISPDSSGETQYF
J gene: TRBJ2-5
D gene: .
V gene: TRBV10-3

CDR3 protein: CASNEGLAGEITQYF
J gene: TRBJ2-3
D gene: TRBD2
V gene: TRBV7-9

CDR3 protein: CSAREGPSSYNEQFF
J gene: TRBJ2-1
D gene: .
V gene: TRBV20-1

CDR3 protein: CASSHHQQGNQETQYF
J gene: TRBJ2-5
D gene: .
V gene: TRBV3-1

CDR3 protein: CAISESGSSYNSPLHF
J gene: TRBJ1-6
D gene: .
V gene: TRBV10-3

CDR3 protein: CASSYQQGIVSGANVLTF
J gene: TRBJ2-6
D gene: TRBD1
V gene: TRBV6-2/TRBV6-3

CDR3 protein: CASSEKGTPFREQYF
J gene: TRBJ2-7
D gene: .
V gene: TRBV6-1

CDR3 protein: CASSSLGGVVGQETQYF
J gene: TRBJ2-5
D gene: .
V gene: TRBV6-5

CDR3 protein: CSASRGPTNEKLFF
J gene: TRBJ1-4
D gene: .
V gene: TRBV20-1

CDR3 protein: CASSFRGEGRNTEAFF
J gene: TRBJ1-1
D gene: .
V gene: TRBV12-3/TRBV12-4

CDR3 protein: CATSREGRAGGTDTQYF
J gene: TRBJ2-3
D gene: TRBD2
V gene: TRBV15

CDR3 protein: CASRGTFINEQFF
J gene: TRBJ2-1
D gene: .
V gene: TRBV5-1

CDR3 protein: CSVRWRERVNEQFF
J gene: TRBJ2-1
D gene: TRBD2
V gene: TRBV29-1

CDR3 protein: CSVLGDREGDEQFF
J gene: TRBJ2-1
D gene: TRBD1
V gene: TRBV29-1

CDR3 protein: CASSRKDQRWDYEQYF
J gene: TRBJ2-7
D gene: .
V gene: TRBV5-1

CDR3 protein: CAWSVSRQGSEKLFF
J gene: TRBJ1-4
D gene: TRBD1
V gene: TRBV30

CDR3 protein: CASSKARGVQETQYF
J gene: .
D gene: .
V gene: TRBV21-1

CDR3 protein: CASGLRAGVGHNEQFF
J gene: TRBJ2-1
D gene: TRBD2
V gene: TRBV12-5

CDR3 protein: CASGLWDTDTQYF
J gene: TRBJ2-3
D gene: .
V gene: TRBV12-5

CDR3 protein: CASSSRETINTIYF
J gene: TRBJ1-3
D gene: .
V gene: TRBV7-8

CDR3 protein: CSVESPGTGGDEQFF
J gene: TRBJ2-1
D gene: TRBD1
V gene: TRBV29-1

CDR3 protein: CASSYQAGGVGLYGYTF
J gene: TRBJ1-2
D gene: .
V gene: TRBV6-5

CDR3 protein: CASRTKSGGVYEQYF
J gene: TRBJ2-7
D gene: TRBD1
V gene: TRBV7-9